This entry concerns a single TCR beta chain. In the original analysis: Scientists estimated how many nucleated cells there were by amplifying reference gene primers. The method was immunoSEQ multiplex PCR; TCRdb's version includes in-frame clones alone and lacks a portion of them. That table furnishes V, J and clone size, whereas the DNA furnished D and trimming. The data contain about 310,000 clones, about 88% of them singletons. This entry comes from a study of blood T cell repertoires in COVID-19. Living in about two dozen US areas, the participants were between roughly 18 and 90 years of age. Researchers sorted participants into cohorts using their self-reported clinical history. The germline gives CDR1 SGHTA, CDR2 FQGNSA. The CDR3 is 13 residues long. Trimming stripped 5 bases from V and 2 bases from J, with 8 bases between.

What was sequenced was PBMCs or T cells enriched from blood (not recorded which). The chain couples TRBV7-2 to TRBJ2-3, with D unresolved. The receptor was isolated from a woman aged 35 to 49 who had recovered from COVID-19. Written as DNA, the CDR3 is TGTGCCAGCAGCCCCACAGTCACAGATACGCAGTATTTT. It translates to CASSPTVTDTQYF.